This TCR beta chain was documented in a study of blood T cell repertoires in COVID-19. Germline trimming cut 2 bases from V and 6 bases from J; bases unmatched to any gene: 6. The CDR3 covers 15 residues. Germline V gene data show CDR1 as LNHNV and CDR2 as YYDKDF (reference sequence). Measured with immunoSEQ multiplex PCR; TCRdb has only the in-frame clones, and not every one. This table holds about 310,000 clones, roughly 90% found once. This clonotype originated in a woman in her 30s who had recovered from COVID-19. The V call is TRBV15, the J call TRBJ2-1, with 8 bases aligning to TRBD2. Input material: PBMCs or T cells enriched from blood (not recorded which). CDR3 nucleotides: TGTGCCACCAGCAGACCGGGACTAGGGCGCAATGAGCAGTTCTTC. Protein product: CATSRPGLGRNEQFF. The full variable domain, its missing parts supplied by reference TRBV15 and TRBJ2-1, is DAMVIQNPRYQVTQFGKPVTLSCSQTLNHNVMYWYQQKSSQAPKLLFHYYDKDFNNEADTPDNFQSRRPNTSFCFLDIRSPGLGDTAMYLCATSRPGLGRNEQFFGPGTRLTVL.